What follows describes a single TCR beta chain. Its matching antigen is unknown. These data belong to a study of beta chain features in type 1 diabetes. Turning to the study itself: Analysis included over 90 million sorted cells drawn from all samples.

Expressed TCRB transcripts got sequenced, as all isolated RNA was reverse transcribed. Measured with immunoSEQ multiplex PCR; TCRdb has only the in-frame clones, and not every one. The top ten hold 1% of the sample, which has some 270,000 clones, 8% seen once. Trimming at V came to 5 bases and at J to 6 bases, leaving 10 bases not matched to a gene. The germline CDR1 and CDR2 sequences are SGHTA and FQGNSA. There are 15 residues in the CDR3. Study results and caveats: Moderately but significantly shorter TCRB CDR3s were found in Type 1 diabetes patients in all four CD4+ subsets.

Sampling consisted of one heparinised blood draw per donor, averaging around 120 mL. The V call is TRBV7-2, the J call TRBJ2-3, with TRBD2 matching 8 bases. Specimen: central memory CD4+ T cells from blood. The receptor was derived from a woman under 30 in good health. The DNA of the CDR3 is TGTGCCAGCAGCCCAACTAGCGGCGCGAGGGATACGCAGTATTTT. Its protein product is CASSPTSGARDTQYF.